Detailed here is one T cell receptor beta chain. Under the authors' procedure: Estimation of nucleated cell counts relied on the amplification of reference gene primers. TCRdb's table, derived via immunoSEQ multiplex PCR, lists solely in-frame clones and lacks some. D and trimming were read from the DNA, whereas the V and J calls and clone size are those reported in that table. The table shows some 100,000 clones, with over 85% occurring only once. The record originates from a study of blood T cell repertoires in COVID-19. Study details: COVID-19 samples from acute and convalescent phases originated in the United States, Italy and Spain. Sources were T cells, B-cell-depleted T cells, or PBMCs; the material itself was cDNA or gDNA.

The CDR3 totals 14 residues. The V end lost 4 bases, the J end lost 4 bases, and 12 bases lay between the germline ends. The germline gives CDR1 MNHEY, CDR2 SMNVEV (reference sequence). Material for sequencing was peripheral blood. The source is an older man with acute or convalescent COVID-19. The chain combines TRBV27 with TRBJ2-3; D is possibly TRBD2 (5 bases). The CDR3 region has the DNA TGTGCCAGCAGTTCATCGACTACCGCAGATACGCAGTATTTT. Translation gives CASSSSTTADTQYF.